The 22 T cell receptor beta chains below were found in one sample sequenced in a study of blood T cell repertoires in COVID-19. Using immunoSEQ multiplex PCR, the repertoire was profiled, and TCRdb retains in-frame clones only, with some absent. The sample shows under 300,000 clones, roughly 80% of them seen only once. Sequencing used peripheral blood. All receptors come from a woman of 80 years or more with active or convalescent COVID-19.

In DNA form, the CDR3 reads TGTGCCTTCTCAGAGAACGGACTAGCGGTCTCCTACAATGAGCAGTTCTTC. Protein sequence: CAFSENGLAVSYNEQFF. The chain has TRBV30 and TRBJ2-1; 10 nucleotides line up with TRBD2. The CDR3 contains 17 residues. CDR1 is GTSNPN, CDR2 SVGIG, per germline (reference sequence). After removal of 7 bases from V and 0 bases from J, the junction contained 12 bases not matched to a gene.

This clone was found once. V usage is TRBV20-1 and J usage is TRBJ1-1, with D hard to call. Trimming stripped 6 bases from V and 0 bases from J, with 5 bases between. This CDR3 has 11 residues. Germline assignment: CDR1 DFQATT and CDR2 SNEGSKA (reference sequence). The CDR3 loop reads CSADLNTEAFF. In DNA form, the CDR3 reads TGCAGTGCAGACTTGAACACTGAAGCTTTCTTT.

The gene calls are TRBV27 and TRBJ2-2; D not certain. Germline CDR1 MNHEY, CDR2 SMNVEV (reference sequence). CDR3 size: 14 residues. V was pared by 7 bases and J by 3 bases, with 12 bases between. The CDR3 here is CASNPRGYTGELFF. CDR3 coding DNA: TGTGCCAGCAACCCCCGCGGTTACACCGGGGAGCTGTTTTTT.

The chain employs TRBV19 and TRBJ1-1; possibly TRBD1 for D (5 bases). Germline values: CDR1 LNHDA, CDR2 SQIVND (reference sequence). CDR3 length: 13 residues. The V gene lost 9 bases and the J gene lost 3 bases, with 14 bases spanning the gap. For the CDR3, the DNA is TGTGCCAGCCAATGGGGGGTATACACTGAAGCTTTCTTT. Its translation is CASQWGVYTEAFF. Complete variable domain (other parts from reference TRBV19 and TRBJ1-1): DGGITQSPKYLFRKEGQNVTLSCEQNLNHDAMYWYRQDPGQGLRLIYYSQIVNDFQKGDIAEGYSVSREKKESFPLTVTSAQKNPTAFYLCASQWGVYTEAFFGQGTRLTVV.

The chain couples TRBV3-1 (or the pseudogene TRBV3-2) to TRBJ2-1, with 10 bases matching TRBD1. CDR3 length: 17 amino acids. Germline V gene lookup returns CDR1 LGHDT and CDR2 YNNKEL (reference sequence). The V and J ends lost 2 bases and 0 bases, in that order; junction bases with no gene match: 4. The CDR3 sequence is CASSQSRQGASYNEQFF. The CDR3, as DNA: TGTGCCAGCAGCCAAAGCAGACAGGGGGCCTCCTACAATGAGCAGTTCTTC.

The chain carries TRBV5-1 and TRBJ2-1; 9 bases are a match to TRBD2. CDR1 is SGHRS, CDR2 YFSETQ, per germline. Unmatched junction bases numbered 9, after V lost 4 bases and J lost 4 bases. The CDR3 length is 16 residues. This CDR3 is CASSADPSGNYNEQFF. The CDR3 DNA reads TGCGCCAGCAGCGCAGACCCTAGCGGGAATTACAATGAGCAGTTCTTC.

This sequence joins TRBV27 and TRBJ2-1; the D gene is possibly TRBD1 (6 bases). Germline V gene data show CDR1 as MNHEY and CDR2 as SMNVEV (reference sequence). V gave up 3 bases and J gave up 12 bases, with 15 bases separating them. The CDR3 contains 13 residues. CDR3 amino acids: CASSLGARGLQFF. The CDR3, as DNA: TGTGCCAGCAGTTTGGGGGCTAGGGGGTTGCAGTTCTTC.

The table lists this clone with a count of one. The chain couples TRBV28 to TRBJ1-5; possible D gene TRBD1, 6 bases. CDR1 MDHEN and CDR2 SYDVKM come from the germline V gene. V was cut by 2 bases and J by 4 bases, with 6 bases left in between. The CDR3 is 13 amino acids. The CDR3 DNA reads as TGTGCCAGCAGTTTAGGGACAAATCAGCCCCAGCATTTT. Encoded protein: CASSLGTNQPQHF.

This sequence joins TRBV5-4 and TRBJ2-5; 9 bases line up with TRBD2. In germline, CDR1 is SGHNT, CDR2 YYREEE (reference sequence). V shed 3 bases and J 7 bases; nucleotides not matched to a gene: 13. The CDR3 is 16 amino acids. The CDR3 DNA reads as TGTGCCAGCAGCTCGTCCAGCGGGAGGTCAGGGGGGACCCAGTACTTC. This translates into CASSSSSGRSGGTQYF.

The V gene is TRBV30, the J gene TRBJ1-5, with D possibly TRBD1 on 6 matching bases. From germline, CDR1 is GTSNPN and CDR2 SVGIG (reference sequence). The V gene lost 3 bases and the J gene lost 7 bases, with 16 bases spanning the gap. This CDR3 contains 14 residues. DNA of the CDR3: TGTGCCTGGAGCGCCTCAGGGGTTTGGCAGCCCCAGCATTTT. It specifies CAWSASGVWQPQHF.

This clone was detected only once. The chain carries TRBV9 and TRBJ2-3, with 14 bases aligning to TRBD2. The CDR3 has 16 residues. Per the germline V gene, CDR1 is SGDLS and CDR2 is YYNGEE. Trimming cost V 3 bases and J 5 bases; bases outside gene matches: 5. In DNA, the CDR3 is TGTGCCAGCAGCGCAAGACTAGCGGGGGGGCAAGATACGCAGTATTTT. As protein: CASSARLAGGQDTQYF.

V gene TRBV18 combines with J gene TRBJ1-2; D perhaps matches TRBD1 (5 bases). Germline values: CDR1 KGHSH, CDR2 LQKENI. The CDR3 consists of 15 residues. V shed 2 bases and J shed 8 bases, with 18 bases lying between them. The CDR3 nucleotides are TGTGCCAGCTCACCAAGCTCTGGCCATTCAGGGGGCTACACCTTC. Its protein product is CASSPSSGHSGGYTF.

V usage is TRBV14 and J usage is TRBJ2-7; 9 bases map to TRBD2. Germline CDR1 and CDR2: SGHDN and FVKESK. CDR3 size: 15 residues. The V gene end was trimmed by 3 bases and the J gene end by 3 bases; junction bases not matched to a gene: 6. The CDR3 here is CASSQSGRIIYEQYF. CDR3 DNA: TGTGCCAGCAGCCAGAGCGGGAGGATAATCTACGAGCAGTACTTC.

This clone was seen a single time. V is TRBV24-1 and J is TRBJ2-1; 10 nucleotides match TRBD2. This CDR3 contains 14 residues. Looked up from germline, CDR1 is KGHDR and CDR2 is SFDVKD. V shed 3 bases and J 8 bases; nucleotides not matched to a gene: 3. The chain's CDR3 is CATSDPGTSDEQFF. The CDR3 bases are TGTGCCACCAGTGATCCTGGGACTAGCGATGAGCAGTTCTTC.

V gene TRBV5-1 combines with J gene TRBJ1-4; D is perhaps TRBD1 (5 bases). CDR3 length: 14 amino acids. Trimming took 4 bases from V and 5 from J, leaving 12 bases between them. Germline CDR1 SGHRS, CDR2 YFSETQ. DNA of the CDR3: TGCGCCAGCAGCACCCAGGGAGGAAATGAAAAACTGTTTTTT. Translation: CASSTQGGNEKLFF.

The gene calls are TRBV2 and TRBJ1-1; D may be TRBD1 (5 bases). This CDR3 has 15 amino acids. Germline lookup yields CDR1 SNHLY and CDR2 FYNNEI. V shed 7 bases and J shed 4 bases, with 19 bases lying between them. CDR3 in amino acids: CASTKGLRDGTEAFF. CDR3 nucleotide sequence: TGTGCCAGCACCAAGGGGCTCCGCGATGGCACTGAAGCTTTCTTT.

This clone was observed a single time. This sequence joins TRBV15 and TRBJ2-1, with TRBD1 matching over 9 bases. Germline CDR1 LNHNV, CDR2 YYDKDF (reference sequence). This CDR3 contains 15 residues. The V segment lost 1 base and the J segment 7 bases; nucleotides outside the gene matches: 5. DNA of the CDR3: TGTGCCACCAGCAGAGGCGGGACAGGGAGGAATGAGCAGTTCTTC. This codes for CATSRGGTGRNEQFF.

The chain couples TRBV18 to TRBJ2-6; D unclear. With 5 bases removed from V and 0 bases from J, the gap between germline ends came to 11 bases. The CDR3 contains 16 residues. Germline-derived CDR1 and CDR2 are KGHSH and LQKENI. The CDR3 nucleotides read TGTGCCAGCTCAGCTGCTATCGTCTCTGGGGCCAACGTCCTGACTTTC. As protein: CASSAAIVSGANVLTF.

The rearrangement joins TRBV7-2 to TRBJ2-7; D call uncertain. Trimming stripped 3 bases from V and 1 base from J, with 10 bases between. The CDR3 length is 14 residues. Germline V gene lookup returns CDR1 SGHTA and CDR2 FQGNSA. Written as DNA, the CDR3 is TGTGCCAGCAGCTTTAGCAGCTTTTCCTACGAGCAGTACTTC. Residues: CASSFSSFSYEQYF.

This CDR3 reads CASSQDLRGNNEQFF. CDR3 nucleotides: TGTGCCAGCAGCCAGGATTTGCGCGGTAACAATGAGCAGTTCTTC. The rearrangement joins TRBV3-1 (or the pseudogene TRBV3-2) to TRBJ2-1; the D is unclear. The V gene lost 3 bases and the J gene lost 5 bases, with 14 bases spanning the gap. Per the germline V gene, CDR1 is LGHDT and CDR2 is YNNKEL (reference sequence). This CDR3 has 15 residues.

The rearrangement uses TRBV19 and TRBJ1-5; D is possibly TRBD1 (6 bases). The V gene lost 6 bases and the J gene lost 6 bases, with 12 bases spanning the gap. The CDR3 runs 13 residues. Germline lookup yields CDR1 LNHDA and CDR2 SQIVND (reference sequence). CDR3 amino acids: CASRKQGSQPQHF. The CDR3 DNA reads TGTGCCAGTAGGAAACAGGGTAGTCAGCCCCAGCATTTT.

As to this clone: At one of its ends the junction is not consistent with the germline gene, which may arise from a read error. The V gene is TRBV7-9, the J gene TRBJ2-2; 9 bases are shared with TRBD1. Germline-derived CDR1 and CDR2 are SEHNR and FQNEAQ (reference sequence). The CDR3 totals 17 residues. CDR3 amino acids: CASSLGTGTGNPGELFF. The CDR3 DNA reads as TGTGCCAGCAGCTTAGGGACCGGGACAGGGAACCCCGGGGAGCTGTTTTTT.